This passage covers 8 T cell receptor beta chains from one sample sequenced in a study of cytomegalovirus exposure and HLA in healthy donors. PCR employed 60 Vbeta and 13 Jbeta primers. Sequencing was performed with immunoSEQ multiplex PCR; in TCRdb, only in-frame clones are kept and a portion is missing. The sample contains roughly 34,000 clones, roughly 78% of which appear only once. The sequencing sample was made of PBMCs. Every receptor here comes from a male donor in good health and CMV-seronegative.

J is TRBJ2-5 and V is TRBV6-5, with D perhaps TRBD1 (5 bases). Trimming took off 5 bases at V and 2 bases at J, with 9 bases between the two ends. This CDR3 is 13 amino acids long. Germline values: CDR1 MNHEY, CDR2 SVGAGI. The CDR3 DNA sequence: TGTGCCAGCAGTGGCCGACAGCAAGAGACCCAGTACTTC. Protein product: CASSGRQQETQYF.

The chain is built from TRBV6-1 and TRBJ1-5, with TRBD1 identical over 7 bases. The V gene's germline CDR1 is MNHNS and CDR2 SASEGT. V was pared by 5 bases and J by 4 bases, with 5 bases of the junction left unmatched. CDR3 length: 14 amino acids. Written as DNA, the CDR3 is TGTGCCAGCAGTAGGGGACAGTTTAATCAGCCCCAGCATTTT. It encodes CASSRGQFNQPQHF.

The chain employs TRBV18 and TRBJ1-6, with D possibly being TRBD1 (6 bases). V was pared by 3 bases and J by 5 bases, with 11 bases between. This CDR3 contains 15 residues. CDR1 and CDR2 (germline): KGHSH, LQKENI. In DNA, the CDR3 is TGTGCCAGCTCACCGTCCCACAGGGATAATTCACCCCTCCACTTT. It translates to CASSPSHRDNSPLHF.

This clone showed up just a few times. CDR3 residues: CASSTWADSGANVLTF. CDR3 sequence (DNA): TGTGCCAGCAGCACCTGGGCAGACTCTGGGGCCAACGTCCTGACTTTC. The rearrangement joins TRBV7-2 to TRBJ2-6; the D is unclear. The germline V and J ends were trimmed by 5 bases and 0 bases, with 11 bases remaining between them. Per germline, CDR1 SGHTA and CDR2 FQGNSA. This CDR3 region has 16 residues. Together with reference TRBV7-2 and TRBJ2-6, the CDR3 gives the full variable domain: GAGVSQSPSNKVTEKGKDVELRCDPISGHTALYWYRQSLGQGLEFLIYFQGNSAPDKSGLPSDRFSAERTGGSVSTLTIQRTQQEDSAVYLCASSTWADSGANVLTFGAGSRLTVL.

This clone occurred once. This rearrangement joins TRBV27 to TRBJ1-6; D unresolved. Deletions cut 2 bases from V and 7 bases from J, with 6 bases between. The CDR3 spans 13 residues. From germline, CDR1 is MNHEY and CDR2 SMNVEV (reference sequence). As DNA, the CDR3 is TGTGCCAGCAGTTTAGTCGGGAATTCACCCCTCCACTTT. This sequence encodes CASSLVGNSPLHF.

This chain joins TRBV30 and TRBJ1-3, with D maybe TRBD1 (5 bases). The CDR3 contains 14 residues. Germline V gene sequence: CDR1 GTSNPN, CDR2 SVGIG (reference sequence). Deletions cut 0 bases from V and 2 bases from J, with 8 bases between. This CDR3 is CAWSVPGTGNTIYF. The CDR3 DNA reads TGTGCCTGGAGTGTACCAGGGACTGGAAACACCATATATTTT.

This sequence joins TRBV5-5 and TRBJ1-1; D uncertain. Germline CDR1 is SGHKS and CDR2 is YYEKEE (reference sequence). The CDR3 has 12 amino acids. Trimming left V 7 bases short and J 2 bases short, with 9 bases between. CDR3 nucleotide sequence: TGTGCCAGCGCACAGAGCAACACTGAAGCTTTCTTT. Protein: CASAQSNTEAFF.

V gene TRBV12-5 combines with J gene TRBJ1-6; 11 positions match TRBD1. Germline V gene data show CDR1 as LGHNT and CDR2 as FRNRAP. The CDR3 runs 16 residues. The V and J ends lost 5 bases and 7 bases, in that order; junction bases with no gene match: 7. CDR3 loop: CASGPIGTGGNSPLHF. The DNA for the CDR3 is TGTGCTAGTGGTCCCATCGGGACAGGGGGGAATTCACCCCTCCACTTT.